The 11 T cell receptor beta chains below all came from one sample that was sequenced in a study of technical replicates of blood from several donors. The method was immunoSEQ multiplex PCR; TCRdb's version includes in-frame clones alone and lacks a portion of them. Of 80,000 or so clones listed, about 81% are singletons. Source material: PBMCs. These receptors originate from a human donor in good health. Some clones in this sample may be carry-over from other donors' samples.

The chain recombines TRBV5-4 with TRBJ2-1; 15 bases agree with TRBD2. After removal of 9 bases from V and 7 bases from J, the junction contained 8 bases not matched to a gene. From germline, CDR1 is SGHNT and CDR2 YYREEE (reference sequence). This CDR3 is built from 15 residues. Here the CDR3 reads CATTRTSGGANEQFF. The DNA for the CDR3 is TGTGCCACAACGAGGACTAGCGGGGGGGCGAATGAGCAGTTCTTC.

The chain employs TRBV7-2 and TRBJ1-2; unclear D gene. Germline assignment: CDR1 SGHTA and CDR2 FQGNSA. This CDR3 region has 17 residues. The germline V and J ends were trimmed by 5 bases and 1 base, with 20 bases remaining between them. The CDR3 DNA sequence: TGTGCCAGCAGCCCACGCATCGGGGAGCGATATAACTATGGCTACACCTTC. As protein: CASSPRIGERYNYGYTF.

The chain has TRBV4-1 and TRBJ2-1, with 10 bases that match TRBD1. From germline, CDR1 is MGHRA and CDR2 YSYEKL. Trimming at V came to 5 bases and at J to 0 bases, leaving 4 bases not matched to a gene. The CDR3 runs 16 residues. DNA for the CDR3: TGCGCCAGCAGCGCCCGGACAGGGGGCTCCTACAATGAGCAGTTCTTC. Protein sequence: CASSARTGGSYNEQFF.

CDR3 region: CASSYDGTGAYEQYF. As DNA, the CDR3 is TGTGCCAGCAGTTACGACGGGACAGGGGCCTACGAGCAGTACTTC. The V call is TRBV6-5, the J call TRBJ2-7; TRBD1 aligns across 10 bases. Germline-derived CDR1 and CDR2 are MNHEY and SVGAGI. The junction had 3 bases not matched to a gene; V was cut back by 2 bases and J by 2 bases. The CDR3 is made up of 15 amino acids.

This chain connects TRBV2 to TRBJ2-7; D gene ambiguous. V was clipped by 5 bases and J by 3 bases, with 8 bases between them. CDR1 is SNHLY and CDR2 is FYNNEI in the germline V gene. This CDR3 has 12 residues. The CDR3 sequence is CASSPGGYEQYF. In nucleotides, the CDR3 is TGTGCCAGCAGTCCCGGTGGCTACGAGCAGTACTTC.

The sample holds one count of this clone. This chain connects TRBV7-2 to TRBJ1-1; D not resolved. There are 14 residues in the CDR3. V gave up 3 bases and J gave up 1 base, with 9 bases separating them. Germline loops: CDR1 SGHTA, CDR2 FQGNSA. In nucleotides, the CDR3 is TGTGCCAGCAGCTTCGGGATCACGAACACTGAAGCTTTCTTT. Protein sequence: CASSFGITNTEAFF.

The chain combines TRBV6-1 with TRBJ2-7, with D perhaps TRBD2 (5 bases). V was cut by 0 bases and J by 2 bases, with 8 bases left in between. Germline lookup yields CDR1 MNHNS and CDR2 SASEGT. The CDR3 consists of 14 residues. CDR3 protein: CASSEAVLAYEQYF. The CDR3 DNA follows: TGTGCCAGCAGTGAAGCGGTACTAGCCTACGAGCAGTACTTC.

J is TRBJ2-1 and V is TRBV6-1, with 8 bases that match TRBD1. The CDR3 spans 14 residues. CDR1 is MNHNS and CDR2 is SASEGT in the germline V gene. Losses at the gene ends were 7 bases for V and 10 bases for J; bases not matched to a gene: 12. CDR3 in amino acids: CASTPGQGIREQFF. CDR3 bases: TGTGCCAGCACTCCAGGACAGGGAATTAGGGAGCAGTTCTTC.

V and J are TRBV5-1 and TRBJ2-7, with 7 positions matching TRBD1. Germline assignment: CDR1 SGHRS and CDR2 YFSETQ. Trimming at V came to 5 bases and at J to 2 bases, leaving 7 bases not matched to a gene. The CDR3 consists of 14 residues. The CDR3 DNA reads TGCGCCAGCAGACCCGGGACAGAGACCTACGAGCAGTACTTC. As protein: CASRPGTETYEQYF.

This chain connects TRBV5-1 to TRBJ2-2, with 8 bases identical to TRBD2. The germline CDR1 and CDR2 sequences are SGHRS and YFSETQ. The CDR3 runs 16 residues. Trimming removed 0 bases from V and 1 base from J; junction bases left unmatched: 2. The CDR3 is CASSLALAGNTGELFF. CDR3 nucleotide sequence: TGCGCCAGCAGCTTGGCTCTAGCGGGGAACACCGGGGAGCTGTTTTTT.

This clone is a singleton in its sample. This chain's CDR3 is CASLLKGPYTGELFF. The CDR3, as DNA: TGTGCCAGCCTCTTAAAGGGGCCGTACACCGGGGAGCTGTTTTTT. This chain connects TRBV7-8 to TRBJ2-2, with D tentatively TRBD1 (5 bases). Trimming left V 8 bases short and J 3 bases short, with 16 bases between. CDR3 length: 15 residues. Per the germline V gene, CDR1 is SGHVS and CDR2 is FQNEAQ.